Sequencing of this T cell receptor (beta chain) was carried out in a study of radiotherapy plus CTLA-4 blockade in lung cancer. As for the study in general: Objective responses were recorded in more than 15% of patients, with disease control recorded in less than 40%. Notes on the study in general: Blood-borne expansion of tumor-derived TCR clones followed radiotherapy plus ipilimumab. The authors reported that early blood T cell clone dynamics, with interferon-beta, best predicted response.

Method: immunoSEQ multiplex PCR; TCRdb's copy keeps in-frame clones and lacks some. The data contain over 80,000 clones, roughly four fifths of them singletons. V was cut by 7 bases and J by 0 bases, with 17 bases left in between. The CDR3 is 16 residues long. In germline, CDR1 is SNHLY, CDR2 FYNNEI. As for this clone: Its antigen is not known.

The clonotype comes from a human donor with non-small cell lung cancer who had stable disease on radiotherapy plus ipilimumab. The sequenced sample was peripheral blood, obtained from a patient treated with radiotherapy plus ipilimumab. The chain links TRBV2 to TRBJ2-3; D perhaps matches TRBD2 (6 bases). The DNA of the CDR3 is TGTGCCAGCAAGGGAGCGGGCGGGGCTAGCACAGATACGCAGTATTTT. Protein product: CASKGAGGASTDTQYF. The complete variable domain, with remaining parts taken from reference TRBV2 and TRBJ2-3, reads EPEVTQTPSHQVTQMGQEVILRCVPISNHLYFYWYRQILGQKVEFLVSFYNNEISEKSEIFDDQFSVERPDGSNFTLKIRSTKLEDSAMYFCASKGAGGASTDTQYFGPGTRLTVL.